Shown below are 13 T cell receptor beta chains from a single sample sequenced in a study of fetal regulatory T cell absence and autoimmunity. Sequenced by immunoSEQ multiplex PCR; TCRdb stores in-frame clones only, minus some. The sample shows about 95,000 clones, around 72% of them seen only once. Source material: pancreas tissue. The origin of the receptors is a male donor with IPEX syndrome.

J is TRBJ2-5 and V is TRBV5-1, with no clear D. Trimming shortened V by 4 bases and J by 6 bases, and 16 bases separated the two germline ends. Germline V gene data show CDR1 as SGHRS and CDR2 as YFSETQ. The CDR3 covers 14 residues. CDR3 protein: CASSPDLPAQTQYF. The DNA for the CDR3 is TGCGCCAGCAGCCCTGACTTGCCCGCCCAGACCCAGTACTTC.

The CDR3 sequence: CASSPGLAGSGVAKNIQYF. CDR3 nucleotide sequence: TGCGCCAGCAGCCCGGGACTAGCGGGGAGTGGGGTAGCCAAAAACATTCAGTACTTC. The V call is TRBV4-3, the J call TRBJ2-4, with 13 bases matching TRBD2. CDR3 length: 19 residues. V shed 4 bases, J shed 0 bases, and the junction held 9 bases outside the gene matches. The germline gives CDR1 LGHNA, CDR2 YSLEER.

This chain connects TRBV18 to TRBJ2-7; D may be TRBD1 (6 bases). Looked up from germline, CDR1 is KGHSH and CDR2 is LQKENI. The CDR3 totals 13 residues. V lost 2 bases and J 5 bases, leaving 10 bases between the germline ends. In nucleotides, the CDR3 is TGTGCCAGCTCACCAGGGGGCATGAACGAGCAGTACTTC. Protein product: CASSPGGMNEQYF.

Here the CDR3 DNA reads TGTGCCATCAGGGGACTAGCGGGAGCAGATACGCAGTATTTT. It yields the protein CAIRGLAGADTQYF. This chain uses TRBV10-3 with TRBJ2-3; 14 nucleotides align to TRBD2. The germline V gene encodes CDR1 ENHRY and CDR2 SYGVKD. V shed 6 bases and J 4 bases; nucleotides not matched to a gene: 0. This CDR3 contains 14 residues.

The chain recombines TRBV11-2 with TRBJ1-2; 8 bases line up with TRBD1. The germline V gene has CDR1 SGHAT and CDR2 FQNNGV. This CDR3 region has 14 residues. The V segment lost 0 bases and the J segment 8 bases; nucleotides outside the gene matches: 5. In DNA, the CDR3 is TGTGCCAGCAGCTTAGATCTAGCAGGGGGCGGCTACACCTTC. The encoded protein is CASSLDLAGGGYTF.

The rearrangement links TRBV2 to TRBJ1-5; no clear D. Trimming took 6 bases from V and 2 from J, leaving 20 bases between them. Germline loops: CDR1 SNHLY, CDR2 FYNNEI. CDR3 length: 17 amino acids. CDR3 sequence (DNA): TGTGCCAGCAGCGGAGGCCGCTCAGTCTTGGGCAATCAGCCCCAGCATTTT. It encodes CASSGGRSVLGNQPQHF.

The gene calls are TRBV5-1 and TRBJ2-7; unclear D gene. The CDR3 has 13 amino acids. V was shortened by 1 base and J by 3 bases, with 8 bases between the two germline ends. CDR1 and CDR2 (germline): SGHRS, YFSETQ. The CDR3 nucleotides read TGCGCCAGCAGCTTGAGTCGATACTACGAGCAGTACTTC. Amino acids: CASSLSRYYEQYF.

The CDR3 loop is CASSSADRVYMNTEAFF. CDR3 DNA: TGTGCCAGCAGCTCCGCGGACAGGGTCTATATGAACACTGAAGCTTTCTTT. This chain uses TRBV7-8 with TRBJ1-1, with 8 positions matching TRBD1. After removal of 4 bases from V and 0 bases from J, the junction contained 10 bases not matched to a gene. The CDR3 is made up of 17 amino acids. Germline V gene data show CDR1 as SGHVS and CDR2 as FQNEAQ.

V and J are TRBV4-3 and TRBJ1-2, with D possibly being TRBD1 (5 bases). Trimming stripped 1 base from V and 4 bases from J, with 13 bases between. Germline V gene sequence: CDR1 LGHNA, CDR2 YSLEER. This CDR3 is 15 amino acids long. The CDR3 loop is CASSQAKGKGYGYTF. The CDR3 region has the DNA TGCGCCAGCAGCCAAGCAAAGGGGAAAGGCTATGGCTACACCTTC.

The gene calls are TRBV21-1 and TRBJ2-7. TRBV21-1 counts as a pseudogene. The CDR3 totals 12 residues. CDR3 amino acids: CASSKAGTEQYF. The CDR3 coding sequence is TGTGCCAGCAGCAAAGCCGGCACAGAGCAGTACTTC.

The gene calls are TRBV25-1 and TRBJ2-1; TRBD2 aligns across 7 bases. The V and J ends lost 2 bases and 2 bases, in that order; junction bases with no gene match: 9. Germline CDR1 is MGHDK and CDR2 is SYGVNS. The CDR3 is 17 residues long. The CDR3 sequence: CASSEPLAAGTYNEQFF. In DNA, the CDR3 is TGTGCCAGCAGTGAACCCCTAGCGGCCGGAACCTACAATGAGCAGTTCTTC.

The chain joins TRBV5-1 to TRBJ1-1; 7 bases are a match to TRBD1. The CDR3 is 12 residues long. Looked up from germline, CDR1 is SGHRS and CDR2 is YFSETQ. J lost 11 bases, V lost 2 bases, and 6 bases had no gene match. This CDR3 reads CASSFRGRKAFF. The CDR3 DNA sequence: TGCGCCAGCAGCTTTAGGGGGCGAAAGGCTTTCTTT. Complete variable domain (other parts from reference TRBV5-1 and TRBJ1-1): KAGVTQTPRYLIKTRGQQVTLSCSPISGHRSVSWYQQTPGQGLQFLFEYFSETQRNKGNFPGRFSGRQFSNSRSEMNVSTLELGDSALYLCASSFRGRKAFFGQGTRLTVV.

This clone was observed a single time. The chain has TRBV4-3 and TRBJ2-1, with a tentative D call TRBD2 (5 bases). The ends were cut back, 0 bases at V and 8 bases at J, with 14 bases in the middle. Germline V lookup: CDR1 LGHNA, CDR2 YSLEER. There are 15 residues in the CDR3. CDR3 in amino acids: CASSQDSWELHEQFF. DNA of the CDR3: TGCGCCAGCAGCCAAGATTCTTGGGAGCTACATGAGCAGTTCTTC.